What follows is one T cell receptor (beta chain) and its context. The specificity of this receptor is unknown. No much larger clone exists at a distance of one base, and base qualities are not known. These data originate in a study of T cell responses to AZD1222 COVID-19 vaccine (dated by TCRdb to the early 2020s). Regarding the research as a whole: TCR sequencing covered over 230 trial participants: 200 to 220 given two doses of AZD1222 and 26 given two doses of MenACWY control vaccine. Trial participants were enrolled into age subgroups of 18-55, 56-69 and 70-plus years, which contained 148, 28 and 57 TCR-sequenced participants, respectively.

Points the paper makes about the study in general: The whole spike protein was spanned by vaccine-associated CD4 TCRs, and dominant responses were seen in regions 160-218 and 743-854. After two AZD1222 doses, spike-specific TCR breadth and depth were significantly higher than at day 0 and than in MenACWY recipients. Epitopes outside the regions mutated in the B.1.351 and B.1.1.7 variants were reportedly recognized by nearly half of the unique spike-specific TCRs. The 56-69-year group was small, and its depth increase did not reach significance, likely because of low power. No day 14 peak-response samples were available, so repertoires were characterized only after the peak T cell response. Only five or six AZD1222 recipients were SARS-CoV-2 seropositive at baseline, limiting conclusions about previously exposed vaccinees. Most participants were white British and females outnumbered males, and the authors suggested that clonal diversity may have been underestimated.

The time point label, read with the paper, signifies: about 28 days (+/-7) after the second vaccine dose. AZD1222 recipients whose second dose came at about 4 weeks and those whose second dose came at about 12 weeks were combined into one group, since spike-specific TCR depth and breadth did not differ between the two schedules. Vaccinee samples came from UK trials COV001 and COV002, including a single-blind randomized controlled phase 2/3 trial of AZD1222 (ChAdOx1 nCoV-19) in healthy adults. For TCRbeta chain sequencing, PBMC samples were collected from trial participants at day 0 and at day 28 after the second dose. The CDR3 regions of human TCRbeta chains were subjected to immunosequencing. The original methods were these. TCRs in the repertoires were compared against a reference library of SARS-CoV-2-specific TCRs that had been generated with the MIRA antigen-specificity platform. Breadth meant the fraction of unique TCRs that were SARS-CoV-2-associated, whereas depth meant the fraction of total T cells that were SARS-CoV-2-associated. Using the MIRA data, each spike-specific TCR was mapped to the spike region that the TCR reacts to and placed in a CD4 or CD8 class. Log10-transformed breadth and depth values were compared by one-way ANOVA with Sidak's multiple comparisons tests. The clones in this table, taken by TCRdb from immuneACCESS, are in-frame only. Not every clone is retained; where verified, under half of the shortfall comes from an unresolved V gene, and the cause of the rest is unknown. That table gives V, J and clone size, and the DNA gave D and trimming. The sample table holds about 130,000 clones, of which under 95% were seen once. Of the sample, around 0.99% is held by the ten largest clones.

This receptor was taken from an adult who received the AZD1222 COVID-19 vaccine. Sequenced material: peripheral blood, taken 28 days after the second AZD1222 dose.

The CDR3 protein is CASSLDYSGYNEQFF. The nucleotide sequence reads TGTGCCAGCAGCTTAGATTATAGCGGATACAATGAGCAGTTCTTC. The sequence links TRBV4-2 to TRBJ2-1; tentative D gene TRBD2, with 6 bases matching. Trimming at the junction amounts to 5 bases on V and 4 bases on J, and the germline ends lie 15 bases apart. The germline V gene supplies CDR1 LGHNA and CDR2 YNFKEQ. The CDR3, cysteine through phenylalanine, is 15 amino acids long. Of all the DNA, just the CDR3 is kept, 45 bases in frame from base 1.